These 18 T cell receptor beta chains came from one sample sequenced in a study of CD8+ T cells in alopecia areata. Sequencing templates came from extracted RNA that was reverse transcribed into cDNA. The table came from immunoSEQ multiplex PCR; TCRdb's copy has only in-frame clones and leaves some out. Sampling found around 300,000 clones, none seen once. Researchers sorted pooled cutaneous lymph node cells on the basis of CD4, CD8alpha, NKG2D, NKG2ACE and other markers. The sample comprised CD4+ T cells sorted from a lymph node. These receptors were obtained from a C3H/HeJ mouse with alopecia areata. The mouse line has the MHC haplotype H2-k.

This clone showed up just a few times. Here the gene names and germline are mouse. The CDR3 goes on 4 residues after the read ends, and that part is filled in from the germline J gene. V gene TRBV14 combines with J gene TRBJ2-7; the match to TRBD1 covers 12 bases. The CDR3 has 15 residues. Germline V gene lookup returns CDR1 SGHDT and CDR2 FRDEAV. The DNA read from the CDR3 is TGTGCCAGCAGGAGATCCGGGACAGGGGGCGAT. Translation: CASRRSGTGGD. Given in full, the CDR3 is CASRRSGTGGDEQYF.

A word on this clone: Any gene name here is a mouse gene name. Sequencing ends 4 residues short of the CDR3 end; the germline J gene provides the rest. The sample holds other DNA sequences that translate to the same CDR3. The V and J genes are TRBV13-3 and TRBJ2-2; 7 positions agree with TRBD2. The length of the CDR3 is 14 residues. The ends lost 5 bases at V and 0 bases at J; junction bases unmatched: 1. Germline V gene data show CDR1 as NNHDY and CDR2 as SYVADS. The CDR3 region is CASRTGANTGQLYF. CDR3 bases read: TGTGCCAGCAGAACTGGGGCAAACACCGGG.

In the case of this clone: Gene names refer to mouse genes. The sequenced fragment ends 4 residues before the CDR3 boundary, so the rest is inferred from the germline J gene. This chain joins TRBV13-1 and TRBJ2-7, with 9 bases lining up with TRBD2. The V and J ends lost 5 bases and 0 bases, in that order; junction bases with no gene match: 6. The germline gives CDR1 NSHNY, CDR2 SYGAGN. The CDR3 is 15 amino acids. The sequenced part of the CDR3 DNA is TGTGCCAGCAGGCCGACTGGGGGCCCCTCCTAT. This gives the protein CASRPTGGPSY. The entire CDR3 sequence reads CASRPTGGPSYEQYF.

About this clone itself: The listed genes are named as in mouse. The read gets to within 3 residues of the CDR3 end, and the germline J gene fills in the rest. The V and J genes are TRBV19 and TRBJ1-6; 7 bases are a match to TRBD1. TRBJ1-6 is an open reading frame, and its role is uncertain. The germline CDR1 and CDR2 sequences are FNHDT and SITEND (reference sequence). The junction had 6 bases not matched to a gene; V was cut back by 5 bases and J by 7 bases. There are 14 residues in the CDR3. The part of the CDR3 DNA that was read is TGTGCCAGCAGCATGACAGGGAGGAATTCGCCC. Translated, it gives CASSMTGRNSP. The CDR3 in its entirety is CASSMTGRNSPLYF.

A remark on this clone: Gene labels here are mouse ones. The read falls 4 residues short of the CDR3 end, and the missing part is taken from the germline J gene. The sample holds other DNA sequences that translate to the same CDR3. J is TRBJ1-1 and V is TRBV19; 9 bases are shared with TRBD1. From germline, CDR1 is FNHDT and CDR2 SITEND (reference sequence). CDR3 size: 14 residues. With 6 bases clipped from V and 1 base from J, the junction kept 4 bases outside the gene matches. The CDR3 reads CASTPGQGNTEVFF. Incomplete CDR3 DNA: TGTGCCAGCACCCCGGGACAGGGGAACACA.

Comment on this clone: The genes are named according to mouse. The CDR3 end is not reached by the read, which stops 4 residues before it; the germline J gene fills it in. The rearrangement joins TRBV12-1 to TRBJ1-2, with TRBD1 as a possible D gene (5 bases). V gave up 0 bases and J gave up 3 bases, with 10 bases separating them. CDR1 is SGHSN, CDR2 HYEKVE, per germline. The CDR3 is made up of 14 amino acids. CDR3 protein: CASSLSLRDSDYTF. The CDR3 bases that were read are TGTGCCAGCTCTCTCTCCCTCAGGGACTCC.

This clone was observed a handful of times. The gene names here belong to mouse. The covered CDR3 bases are TGCACCTGCAGTGTGGGACAGGCCTCAAACTCC. This encodes CTCSVGQASNS. The entire CDR3 sequence reads CTCSVGQASNSDYTF. J is TRBJ1-2 and V is TRBV1; 8 nucleotides line up with TRBD1. The observed sequence ends 4 residues before the CDR3 terminus, with the missing tail filled in from the germline J gene. The CDR3 is made up of 15 amino acids. CDR1 is NSQYPW and CDR2 is LRSPGD in the germline V gene (reference sequence). The V segment lost 4 bases and the J segment 0 bases; nucleotides outside the gene matches: 4.

Regarding this clone: Each gene name is a mouse one. The read gets to within 4 residues of the CDR3 end, and the germline J gene fills in the rest. Different DNA sequences within this sample yield the same CDR3. The rearrangement joins TRBV13-1 to TRBJ1-1; D is undetermined. CDR3 length: 14 amino acids. Deletions cut 3 bases from V and 0 bases from J, with 9 bases between. Germline loops: CDR1 NSHNY, CDR2 SYGAGN. Here the CDR3 reads CASSADNANTEVFF. The sequenced CDR3 bases are TGTGCCAGCAGTGCTGACAACGCAAACACA.

A few counts support this clone. A much larger clone is a single base away; this may be a read error. The genes and germline here are from mouse. The read stops 4 residues short of the end of the CDR3; the missing end is completed from the germline J gene. This sample includes further DNA sequences coding for the same CDR3. The V and J genes are TRBV13-3 and TRBJ2-2, with 7 bases lining up with TRBD1. This CDR3 has 15 amino acids. Unmatched junction bases numbered 4, after V lost 5 bases and J lost 0 bases. CDR1 is NNHDY and CDR2 is SYVADS in the germline V gene. Incomplete CDR3 DNA: TGTGCCAGCAGCGCCGGGACAGCAAACACCGGG. Its protein is CASSAGTANTG. Given in full, the CDR3 is CASSAGTANTGQLYF.

Turning to this clone: Here the gene names and germline are mouse. The read terminates 4 residues before the CDR3 end, so the remaining end is supplied by the germline J gene. The chain carries TRBV5 and TRBJ2-1, with TRBD2 matching 12 bases. Germline values: CDR1 LGHNA, CDR2 YNLKQL (reference sequence). The CDR3 has 18 residues. J was trimmed by 0 bases and V by 1 base; bases with no gene match: 4. CDR3 DNA, as far as it was read: TGTGCCAGCAGCCAAGTGGACTGGGGGGGAAATAACTATGCT. Its protein product is CASSQVDWGGNNYA. The entire CDR3 protein reads CASSQVDWGGNNYAEQFF.

Turning to this clone: All gene names here are mouse names. The read stops 4 residues short of the end of the CDR3; the missing end is completed from the germline J gene. The chain is built from TRBV5 and TRBJ2-2, with D perhaps matching TRBD1 (5 bases). CDR3 length: 15 residues. Per the germline V gene, CDR1 is LGHNA and CDR2 is YNLKQL (reference sequence). Trimming left V 2 bases short and J 4 bases short, with 11 bases between. CDR3 DNA, as far as it was read: TGTGCCAGCAGCCAACTCTCAGGGAGCACCGGG. The encoded protein is CASSQLSGSTG. The full-length CDR3 reads as CASSQLSGSTGQLYF.

This clone was seen a few times. Germline and genes here are mouse. The sequence runs out 4 residues before the end of the CDR3; the remainder is reconstructed from the germline J gene. This chain uses TRBV1 with TRBJ1-1, with 11 bases matching TRBD1. From germline, CDR1 is NSQYPW and CDR2 LRSPGD (reference sequence). The CDR3 contains 17 residues. V dropped 2 bases and J dropped 4; count of bases not matched to a gene: 9. The CDR3 bases that were read are TGCACCTGCAGTGCACTCGGACAGGGGGCGCGGGGCACA. Amino acids: CTCSALGQGARGT. The entire CDR3 reads CTCSALGQGARGTEVFF.

This clone came up a few times. Gene labels here are mouse ones. The read gets to within 4 residues of the CDR3 end, and the germline J gene fills in the rest. This chain links TRBV13-2 with TRBJ2-1; 12 bases match TRBD2. CDR3 length: 13 amino acids. Per the germline V gene, CDR1 is NNHNN and CDR2 is SYGAGS (reference sequence). The CDR3: CASGGTGGSEQFF. The part of the CDR3 DNA that was read is TGTGCCAGCGGGGGGACTGGGGGGTCT.

About this clone: The listed genes are named as in mouse. The DNA ends 4 residues before the CDR3 does, and the rest of the CDR3 is filled in from the germline J gene. The J gene is TRBJ2-7, the V gene TRBV31; 11 bases line up with TRBD2. Trimming at V came to 0 bases and at J to 1 base, leaving 2 bases not matched to a gene. This CDR3 is built from 15 residues. The V gene's germline CDR1 is GKSSPN and CDR2 SITVG. The sequenced CDR3 bases are TGTGCCTGGAGTCTGGGGGACTGGGGGTCCTAT. Translating it yields CAWSLGDWGSY. In full, the CDR3 reads CAWSLGDWGSYEQYF.

Only a few counts were recorded for this clone. Gene names and germline match the mouse. Read coverage stops 4 residues before the CDR3 terminus; the germline J gene supplies the remainder. This chain connects TRBV13-1 to TRBJ2-7; 14 bases agree with TRBD2. Germline V lookup: CDR1 NSHNY, CDR2 SYGAGN. This CDR3 region has 15 residues. The part of the CDR3 DNA that was read is TGTGCCAGCAGTGAGGGGACTGGGGGGGCCCAT. Protein sequence: CASSEGTGGAH. The CDR3, in full, reads CASSEGTGGAHEQYF.

Concerning this clone: Mouse gene names and germline throughout. The read is 4 residues too short to cover the CDR3 end, so that end is filled in from the germline J gene. The sample holds other DNA sequences that translate to the same CDR3. This chain joins TRBV5 and TRBJ1-1, with D tentatively TRBD1 (6 bases). From germline, CDR1 is LGHNA and CDR2 YNLKQL (reference sequence). Between the trimmed V and J ends, which lost 4 bases and 1 base, there was a span of 10 bases. This CDR3 has 14 residues. CDR3 DNA, as far as it was read: TGTGCCAGCAGCCCTCCGGGACAAAACACA. This gives the protein CASSPPGQNT. The complete CDR3 sequence is CASSPPGQNTEVFF.

About this clone: The gene symbols are mouse symbols. The CDR3 is cut off 4 residues early in the read; its end comes from the germline J gene. The chain joins TRBV12-1 to TRBJ1-2, with 8 bases matching TRBD1. V lost 0 bases and J lost 4; bases outside the gene matches: 6. Germline CDR1 reads SGHSN; CDR2 reads HYEKVE. The CDR3 sequence is 15 residues long. The CDR3 loop reads CASSLVAGGLSDYTF. Incomplete CDR3 DNA: TGTGCCAGCTCTCTCGTAGCAGGGGGCCTCTCC.

This clone was recorded a few times. Genes and germline come from the mouse. The CDR3 is cut off 4 residues early in the read; its end comes from the germline J gene. The chain uses TRBV5 and TRBJ2-7, with 11 bases matching TRBD2. Unmatched junction bases numbered 1, after V lost 3 bases and J lost 0 bases. Germline-derived CDR1 and CDR2 are LGHNA and YNLKQL (reference sequence). The CDR3 loop spans 15 amino acids. CDR3 residues: CASSQTGGGSYEQYF. CDR3 DNA (partial): TGTGCCAGCAGCCAGACTGGGGGGGGCTCCTAT.